What follows are 29 T cell receptor beta chains derived from one specimen sequenced in a study of T cells in Graves' hyperthyroidism and ophthalmopathy. The TCR beta CDR3 regions underwent amplification using RNA transcripts as the source. First-round RT-PCR targeting the TCR CDR3 was performed with the HTBI primer set. TCRdb re-derived calls from the multiplex PCR reads in MiXCR, one entry per CDR3 protein. Altogether roughly 260,000 distinct CDR3 sequences are present, about 14% being singletons, with the ten largest covering about 14%. Sequencing was carried out using blood. The source is a woman aged 40 to 50 with Graves' hyperthyroidism that later progressed to Graves' ophthalmopathy.

The sample holds many counts of this clonotype. The rearrangement links TRBV6-1 to TRBJ1-1, with D uncertain. This CDR3 has 13 residues. Trimming stripped 6 bases from V and 2 bases from J, with 10 bases between. Germline loops: CDR1 MNHNS, CDR2 SASEGT. This chain's CDR3 is CASSWGSNTEAFF. CDR3 nucleotides: TGTGCCAGCAGCTGGGGTTCAAACACTGAAGCTTTCTTT.

This clonotype was found a few times. The chain is built from TRBV5-1 and TRBJ1-1; D is possibly TRBD1 (5 bases). V lost 10 bases, J lost 4 bases, and 20 bases lay in between. Germline lookup yields CDR1 SGHRS and CDR2 YFSETQ. This CDR3 region has 14 residues. The CDR3 bases are TGCGCCTCCGCCGAAGGGGACTGGGGCACTGAAGCTTTCTTT. It yields the protein CASAEGDWGTEAFF.

This clonotype was recorded many times. The chain employs TRBV2 and TRBJ2-1, with a tentative D call TRBD2 (6 bases). The germline V gene encodes CDR1 SNHLY and CDR2 FYNNEI. CDR3 length: 15 amino acids. V was trimmed by 1 base and J by 0 bases, leaving 7 bases between them. CDR3 residues: CASSEGAGSYNEQFF. The CDR3, as DNA: TGTGCCAGCAGTGAAGGAGCGGGCTCCTACAATGAGCAGTTCTTC.

This clonotype was detected ten times or more. V usage is TRBV12-3 or TRBV12-4 and J usage is TRBJ2-1; 12 positions match TRBD2. The CDR3 has 20 residues. The ends lost 5 bases at V and 0 bases at J; junction bases unmatched: 14. In DNA, the CDR3 is TGTGCCAGCAGTCTCACCTCGGGACTAGCGGGCCCGAGCTCCTACAATGAGCAGTTCTTC. Protein product: CASSLTSGLAGPSSYNEQFF.

This clonotype was picked up many times. This chain connects TRBV7-9 to TRBJ2-1; D gene ambiguous. The V and J ends lost 4 bases and 4 bases respectively, with 5 bases between them. There are 12 residues in the CDR3. The germline CDR1 and CDR2 sequences are SEHNR and FQNEAQ (reference sequence). The CDR3 sequence: CASSSAYNEQFF. The DNA for the CDR3 is TGTGCCAGCAGCTCCGCTTACAATGAGCAGTTCTTC.

This clonotype was seen at least ten times. The chain employs TRBV29-1 and TRBJ2-3; D is uncertain. From germline, CDR1 is SQVTM and CDR2 ANQGSEA. The CDR3 is made up of 15 amino acids. V lost 3 bases and J lost 3, with 16 bases in between. The CDR3, as DNA: TGCAGCGTTGATCCAGCTACCTATGGTACAGATACGCAGTATTTT. Its translation is CSVDPATYGTDTQYF.

Many counts were recorded for this clonotype. This chain links TRBV3-1 with TRBJ2-1, with a tentative D call TRBD2 (7 bases). This CDR3 has 16 amino acids. The ends were cut back, 4 bases at V and 6 bases at J, with 19 bases in the middle. The germline CDR1 and CDR2 sequences are LGHDT and YNNKEL (reference sequence). For the CDR3, the DNA is TGTGCCAGCAGCCTTAATTGGGGGGGGGCTAGCAATGAGCAGTTCTTC. This encodes CASSLNWGGASNEQFF.

This chain uses TRBV2 with TRBJ2-3, with D possibly matching TRBD1 (6 bases). The CDR3 length is 10 residues. Germline CDR1 is SNHLY and CDR2 is FYNNEI. V dropped 4 bases and J dropped 15 bases, with 11 bases sitting between them. The chain's CDR3 is CASSGETGYF. As DNA, the CDR3 is TGTGCCAGCAGTGGGGAGACAGGTTATTTT.

This clonotype appeared many times. V usage is TRBV7-2 and J usage is TRBJ2-1, with TRBD1 as a possible D gene (5 bases). From germline, CDR1 is SGHTA and CDR2 FQGNSA. The length of the CDR3 is 14 residues. The V end lost 3 bases, the J end lost 7 bases, and 13 bases lay between the germline ends. CDR3 DNA sequence: TGTGCCAGCAGCTTCAGGACATCGTCTAATGAGCAGTTCTTC. It yields the protein CASSFRTSSNEQFF.

This sequence joins TRBV27 and TRBJ2-1; 11 nucleotides align to TRBD2. Germline V gene sequence: CDR1 MNHEY, CDR2 SMNVEV (reference sequence). Trimming cost V 4 bases and J 6 bases; bases outside gene matches: 2. This CDR3 region has 14 residues. CDR3 nucleotide sequence: TGTGCCAGCAGTTCGGGACTAGCGGTCAATGAGCAGTTCTTC. This sequence encodes CASSSGLAVNEQFF.

J is TRBJ1-1 and V is TRBV4-1; D is unclear. The CDR3 consists of 15 residues. Germline V gives CDR1 MGHRA, CDR2 YSYEKL. Deletions cut 6 bases from V and 2 bases from J, with 16 bases between. CDR3 sequence (DNA): TGCGCCAGCAGTTCGGGTTTCGGGGTAAACACTGAAGCTTTCTTT. This codes for CASSSGFGVNTEAFF.

This clonotype was detected ten times or more. V usage is TRBV14 and J usage is TRBJ2-3; D ambiguous. This CDR3 has 13 residues. CDR1 is SGHDN and CDR2 is FVKESK in the germline V gene. Trimming shortened V by 5 bases and J by 8 bases, and 14 bases separated the two germline ends. The chain's CDR3 is CASSSLGSSTQYF. The CDR3 DNA sequence: TGTGCCAGCAGCTCTCTAGGGTCTTCTACGCAGTATTTT.

This clonotype has ten or more counts. The CDR3 reads CAWSHQTTTNSPLHF. DNA of the CDR3: TGTGCCTGGAGTCACCAGACAACTACTAATTCACCCCTCCACTTT. The chain uses TRBV30 and TRBJ1-6; D not resolved. Germline values: CDR1 GTSNPN, CDR2 SVGIG (reference sequence). The CDR3 is made up of 15 amino acids. Trimming cost V 2 bases and J 6 bases, with 14 bases left between them. Together with reference TRBV30 and TRBJ1-6, the CDR3 gives the full variable domain: SQTIHQWPATLVQPVGSPLSLECTVEGTSNPNLYWYRQAAGRGLQLLFYSVGIGQISSEVPQNLSASRPQDRQFILSSKKLLLSDSGFYLCAWSHQTTTNSPLHFGNGTRLTVT.

The chain combines TRBV30 with TRBJ2-3; TRBD2 matches at 7 bases. Germline V gene sequence: CDR1 GTSNPN, CDR2 SVGIG (reference sequence). Trimming cost V 5 bases and J 10 bases; bases outside gene matches: 6. The CDR3 extends over 11 amino acids. DNA for the CDR3: TGTGCCTGGGCAGCGGGGAGGCCGCAGTATTTT. Translation: CAWAAGRPQYF.

This clonotype has a single count. J is TRBJ1-6 and V is TRBV28, with 9 nucleotides matching TRBD1. The CDR3 extends over 15 amino acids. Germline values: CDR1 MDHEN, CDR2 SYDVKM. V shed 2 bases and J 16 bases; nucleotides not matched to a gene: 12. The CDR3 loop is CASSLGGQGGSLLHF. CDR3 coding DNA: TGTGCCAGCAGTTTAGGGGGACAGGGTGGATCACTTCTCCACTTT.

Ten or more counts support this clonotype. This chain uses TRBV6-1 with TRBJ2-3, with D hard to call. The CDR3 length is 13 residues. The V gene lost 4 bases and the J gene lost 1 base, with 6 bases spanning the gap. The germline gives CDR1 MNHNS, CDR2 SASEGT. This CDR3 is CASSAGGTDTQYF. In DNA, the CDR3 is TGTGCCAGCAGTGCTGGAGGCACAGATACGCAGTATTTT.

This clonotype came up many times. This chain joins TRBV28 and TRBJ2-1; 9 positions agree with TRBD2. Trimming took 5 bases from V and 9 from J; bases not matched to a gene: 11. This CDR3 is built from 15 residues. Germline V gene lookup returns CDR1 MDHEN and CDR2 SYDVKM. This CDR3 reads CASSSRAGGVTEQFF. The CDR3 bases are TGTGCCAGCAGTAGCCGAGCGGGAGGAGTCACTGAGCAGTTCTTC.

This chain links TRBV7-9 with TRBJ2-7; unclear D gene. CDR3 length equals 12 residues. Germline CDR1 and CDR2: SEHNR and FQNEAQ (reference sequence). Deletions cut 11 bases from V and 0 bases from J, with 11 bases between. CDR3 coding DNA: TGTGCCGTCGCGCCAAGCTCCTACGAGCAGTACTTC. Its translation is CAVAPSSYEQYF.

The gene calls are TRBV24-1 and TRBJ1-1; TRBD1 is a possible D gene (5 bases). The CDR3 extends over 15 amino acids. Trimming pared 5 bases from V and 8 bases from J, leaving 20 bases between. Germline CDR1 KGHDR, CDR2 SFDVKD. The CDR3 coding sequence is TGTGCCACCAGTGCTTCGCGGGGGTCCAGACCCGAAGCTTTCTTT. Its translation: CATSASRGSRPEAFF.

The V gene is TRBV4-2, the J gene TRBJ2-4; D could derive from TRBD1 or TRBD2 (5 bases each). The germline gives CDR1 LGHNA, CDR2 YNFKEQ. The CDR3 length is 13 residues. The germline V and J ends were trimmed by 5 bases and 8 bases, with 13 bases remaining between them. CDR3 protein: CASSLARGHIQYF. In nucleotides, the CDR3 is TGTGCCAGCAGCTTGGCACGGGGCCACATTCAGTACTTC.

This clonotype has ten or more counts. The V and J genes are TRBV30 and TRBJ2-5; 8 nucleotides line up with TRBD1. Trimming took 0 bases from V and 5 from J; bases not matched to a gene: 8. The CDR3 runs 15 residues. Per germline, CDR1 GTSNPN and CDR2 SVGIG (reference sequence). The CDR3 sequence: CAWSVGTGGTETQYF. In DNA form, the CDR3 reads TGTGCCTGGAGTGTAGGGACAGGCGGTACGGAGACCCAGTACTTC. The entire variable domain, with the rest obtained from reference TRBV30 and TRBJ2-5, is as follows: SQTIHQWPATLVQPVGSPLSLECTVEGTSNPNLYWYRQAAGRGLQLLFYSVGIGQISSEVPQNLSASRPQDRQFILSSKKLLLSDSGFYLCAWSVGTGGTETQYFGPGTRLLVL.

This clonotype was seen ten or more times. V usage is TRBV12-3 or TRBV12-4 and J usage is TRBJ1-5, with TRBD1 as a possible D gene (6 bases). Deletions cut 8 bases from V and 5 bases from J, with 13 bases between. The CDR3 has 13 amino acids. The chain's CDR3 is CASGQQGYQPQHF. CDR3 nucleotides: TGTGCCAGCGGACAACAGGGCTATCAGCCCCAGCATTTT.

This clonotype was observed at least ten times. V is TRBV10-3 and J is TRBJ1-1; possibly TRBD1 for D (5 bases). CDR3 size: 13 residues. V was cut by 9 bases and J by 0 bases, with 11 bases left in between. CDR1 is ENHRY and CDR2 is SYGVKD in the germline V gene. The CDR3 is CAIQRGLNTEAFF. Written as DNA, the CDR3 is TGTGCCATTCAACGGGGCTTGAACACTGAAGCTTTCTTT.

This clonotype has a count of ten or more. The chain joins TRBV12-3 or TRBV12-4 to TRBJ2-5, with TRBD2 as a possible D gene (6 bases). Trimming removed 5 bases from V and 5 bases from J, with 18 bases in between. The CDR3 has 15 residues. CDR3 sequence reads: CASSRERAARETQYF. The CDR3 coding sequence is TGTGCCAGCAGTCGGGAGCGGGCCGCGAGGGAGACCCAGTACTTC.

This clonotype was detected many times. The V and J genes are TRBV27 and TRBJ2-1; D is perhaps TRBD2 (6 bases). In germline, CDR1 is MNHEY, CDR2 SMNVEV (reference sequence). The CDR3 is 14 amino acids. The V gene lost 2 bases and the J gene lost 4 bases, with 9 bases spanning the gap. CDR3 in DNA: TGTGCCAGCAGTTTACCTAGCGCTTACAATGAGCAGTTCTTC. Its translation is CASSLPSAYNEQFF.

The table lists this clonotype with many counts. This chain uses TRBV11-3 with TRBJ2-3, with D hard to call. Trimming left V 0 bases short and J 2 bases short, with 9 bases between. Germline CDR1 is SGHNT and CDR2 is YENEEA. The CDR3 has 15 residues. CDR3 nucleotides: TGTGCCAGCAGCTTAGATGGACGGTACACAGATACGCAGTATTTT. Amino acid sequence: CASSLDGRYTDTQYF.

This clonotype was seen many times. This chain joins TRBV28 and TRBJ2-7, with D maybe TRBD2 (5 bases). Trimming stripped 7 bases from V and 2 bases from J, with 15 bases between. The CDR3 runs 14 residues. Germline loops: CDR1 MDHEN, CDR2 SYDVKM. The CDR3 DNA reads TGTGCCAGCACAGGACTCGAAACAACCTACGAGCAGTACTTC. This sequence encodes CASTGLETTYEQYF.

The chain joins TRBV27 to TRBJ2-2, with 9 bases lining up with TRBD2. This CDR3 has 16 residues. Trimming cost V 2 bases and J 4 bases; bases outside gene matches: 5. The germline gives CDR1 MNHEY, CDR2 SMNVEV (reference sequence). As DNA, the CDR3 is TGTGCCAGCAGTTTAGGGCTAGCGGGAATCACCGGGGAGCTGTTTTTT. It is translated as CASSLGLAGITGELFF.

This clonotype was seen ten or more times. This sequence joins TRBV7-9 and TRBJ2-2; 8 bases are shared with TRBD1. The CDR3 consists of 17 residues. Germline V gene lookup returns CDR1 SEHNR and CDR2 FQNEAQ (reference sequence). After removal of 5 bases from V and 2 bases from J, the junction contained 10 bases not matched to a gene. This CDR3 reads CASSHHRQGPNTGELFF. Written as DNA, the CDR3 is TGTGCCAGCAGCCACCACCGACAGGGGCCAAACACCGGGGAGCTGTTTTTT.